This T cell receptor (beta chain) comes out of a study of cytomegalovirus exposure and HLA in healthy donors. Worth noting for this clone: Its antigen is unidentified.

Whole-study results and caveats: Researchers catalogued approximately 170 TCR beta chains as cytomegalovirus-associated.

The PCR made use of 60 Vbeta and 13 Jbeta primers. The authors' processing: In a later analysis, around 10 million of approximately 81 million unique beta chains occurred in at least two donors. Measured with immunoSEQ multiplex PCR; TCRdb has only the in-frame clones, and not every one. V and J calls and clone size are those listed in that table; D and trimming were worked out from the DNA. The sample has approximately 100,000 clones, approximately 71% seen once; the top ten hold 4.5% to 5.5%. The sample was PBMCs. The TCR comes from a woman aged 65 to 85 in good health and CMV-seropositive.

CDR3 DNA: TGTGCCTGGAGTTTGACTAGTTCCGGGGAGCTGTTTTTT. This sequence encodes CAWSLTSSGELFF. The chain has TRBV30 and TRBJ2-2; D perhaps matches TRBD2 (6 bases). This CDR3 comprises 13 residues. Trimming took off 2 bases at V and 6 bases at J, with 10 bases between the two ends. Germline V gene sequence: CDR1 GTSNPN, CDR2 SVGIG (reference sequence).